The clone carrying this T cell receptor beta chain came up a few times. Its antigen is undetermined. Germline V gene sequence: CDR1 SGHKS, CDR2 YYEKEE (reference sequence). The CDR3 has 14 residues. Trimming shortened V by 4 bases and J by 5 bases, and 15 bases separated the two germline ends. Enrolled ophthalmopathy patients presented with a Clinical Activity Score of at least 3, a NOSPECS grade of at least 4, and disease duration under 3 months. Those patients with uncontrolled infection, other autoimmune disease, pregnancy or lactation were excluded. This specimen comes from a study of T cells in Graves' hyperthyroidism and ophthalmopathy. Across the whole study: Blood from the periphery was taken at initial diagnosis, before any treatment.

Amplified TCR beta CDR3 regions derived from RNA transcripts. First-round RT-PCR targeting the TCR CDR3 was performed with the HTBI primer set. TCRdb reprocessed the multiplex PCR reads with MiXCR, giving one entry per CDR3 protein. The profile covers hundreds of thousands of distinct CDR3 sequences, with around 20% appearing a single time and 34% taken by the ten largest. Whole-study findings and limits: Expanded thyroid clonotypes (above 0.001) were mostly also found in blood.

V and J are TRBV5-5 and TRBJ1-1; no clear D. The TCR sequence derives from a man under 40 with Graves' ophthalmopathy. Sequenced: blood. The CDR3 protein is CASSPPGEGTEAFF. CDR3 coding DNA: TGTGCCAGCAGCCCCCCCGGGGAAGGGACTGAAGCTTTCTTT.